This T cell receptor (beta chain) was recovered during a study of OX40 agonist ivuxolimab in advanced cancers. Study-wide results and caveats: CD4+ and CD8+ blood T cells expanded clonally by week 6 at 0.1 to 3.0 mg/kg. No antigen was identified for the clonally expanded peripheral T cells.

Germline CDR1 MDHEN, CDR2 SYDVKM. CDR3 size: 13 residues. Trimming cost V 2 bases and J 5 bases, with 7 bases left between them. On this clone itself: Its antigen remains unidentified.

The assay was immunoSEQ multiplex PCR, and TCRdb's table has in-frame clones only and misses some. The repertoire has around 100,000 clones, about 96% of them found once; the top ten carry around 2%. This specimen was CD4+ or CD8+ T cells sorted from blood, taken in a trial of the OX40 agonist ivuxolimab. The source is an adult with an advanced solid tumor such as melanoma, head and neck, liver or kidney cancer. The chain employs TRBV28 and TRBJ2-1; possibly TRBD2 for D (5 bases). The CDR3 here is CASSLSGHNEQFF. The CDR3 nucleotides read TGTGCCAGCAGTTTAAGCGGACACAATGAGCAGTTCTTC.